The present entry profiles one TCR beta chain with its context. The method was immunoSEQ multiplex PCR; TCRdb's version includes in-frame clones alone and lacks a portion of them. The table has roughly 43,000 clones, about 95% seen once. Germline-derived CDR1 and CDR2 are LNHDA and SQIVND (reference sequence). CDR3 size: 17 residues. The V and J ends lost 3 bases and 1 base respectively, with 15 bases between them. This entry comes from a study of preoperative IRX-2 immunotherapy in early breast cancer. Treatment of the sample: preoperative locoregional IRX-2 cytokine immunotherapy. This phase Ib study tested locoregional IRX-2 cytokine immunotherapy given before surgery.

The chain links TRBV19 to TRBJ1-4, with TRBD1 as a possible D gene (6 bases). The input for sequencing was tumor tissue, taken after IRX-2 immunotherapy. The receptor's source is a human donor with breast cancer. CDR3 protein: CASSIGGGSITNEKLFF. The CDR3 bases are TGTGCCAGTAGTATTGGAGGGGGTTCTATAACTAATGAAAAACTGTTTTTT.